This T cell receptor beta chain originates from a study of blood T cell repertoires in COVID-19. Study at large: Whether acute or convalescent, the COVID-19 samples came from the United States, Italy and Spain. In each case, the material was cDNA or gDNA derived from T cells, B-cell-depleted T cells, or PBMCs.

Original methodology: It was from reference gene primer amplification that nucleated cell counts were estimated. Using immunoSEQ multiplex PCR, the repertoire was profiled, and TCRdb retains in-frame clones only, with some absent. V and J calls and clone size follow that table, whereas D and trimming were derived from the DNA. The repertoire has approximately 120,000 clones, over 80% of them found once; the top ten carry approximately 18%. The receptor's source is a woman aged 55-70 years with acute or convalescent COVID-19. Sequencing was done on a sample of peripheral blood.

The CDR3 protein is CASSPGIRGTNEKLFF. Written as DNA, the CDR3 is TGTGCCAGCAGCCCCGGGATAAGGGGGACTAATGAAAAACTGTTTTTT. This chain connects TRBV5-6 to TRBJ1-4; a weak D match, TRBD1 (6 bases). Germline-derived CDR1 and CDR2 are SGHDT and YYEEEE. This CDR3 has 16 residues. The V and J ends lost 4 bases and 2 bases respectively, with 15 bases between them.